This TCR beta chain comes out of a study of response to subunit inactivated influenza vaccine. Study outcomes and limitations: Authors suggested each seasonal flu vaccination may recruit only limited numbers of new T cells.

MiXCR, run by TCRdb on the RT-PCR reads, gives a single entry per CDR3 protein. The sample consists of roughly 710,000 distinct CDR3 sequences, around 13% of them appearing once. A remark on this clonotype: What it recognizes is unknown.

The sample in question was PBMCs from blood, obtained 14 days before vaccination. The source of this sequence is a man between 50 and 59 years old who received an inactivated influenza vaccine.

In DNA form, the CDR3 reads TGTGCCAGCAGTGAAGCTCGACGGGAGACCCAGTACTTC. As protein: CASSEARRETQYF. The J gene is TRBJ2-5, the V gene TRBV6-1, with D hard to call. The CDR3 length is 13 residues. Germline CDR1 reads MNHNS; CDR2 reads SASEGT. V was cut by 0 bases and J by 5 bases, with 7 bases left in between.